These 17 T cell receptor beta chains share one sample of origin, sequenced in a study of shared clonotypes between healthy human individuals. Terminally differentiated effector memory CD45RA+ cells were excluded by CCR7 positive selection of CD45RO-negative cells. Measured with immunoSEQ multiplex PCR; TCRdb has only the in-frame clones, and not every one. This sample yields 650,000 to 800,000 clones, of which about 91% are seen a single time; 24% belongs to the top ten. The sample consisted of naive CD8+ T cells sorted from blood. These receptors all come from a man aged 30 to 45 in good health.

The V call is TRBV10-3, the J call TRBJ2-3, with D possibly TRBD2 on 5 matching bases. This CDR3 has 13 residues. CDR1 ENHRY and CDR2 SYGVKD come from the germline V gene. V lost 6 bases and J 6 bases, leaving 13 bases between the germline ends. The CDR3 here is CAISERGSDTQYF. Written as DNA, the CDR3 is TGTGCCATCAGCGAGCGAGGGTCGGATACGCAGTATTTT.

This clone appeared a single time. This chain connects TRBV27 to TRBJ2-3, with a possible D match to TRBD2 (6 bases). Deletions cut 9 bases from V and 0 bases from J, with 16 bases between. The CDR3 has 15 residues. The germline V gene has CDR1 MNHEY and CDR2 SMNVEV (reference sequence). The CDR3 nucleotides are TGTGCCAGTGGAACTAGCAGGACTAGCACAGATACGCAGTATTTT. Translating it yields CASGTSRTSTDTQYF.

The V call is TRBV11-2, the J call TRBJ2-3; 9 bases agree with TRBD2. The V segment lost 5 bases and the J segment 6 bases; nucleotides outside the gene matches: 12. Germline-derived CDR1 and CDR2 are SGHAT and FQNNGV. The CDR3 length is 16 residues. CDR3: CASSPVFSGRSDTQYF. CDR3 DNA sequence: TGTGCCAGCAGCCCCGTATTTAGCGGGAGATCGGATACGCAGTATTTT.

This chain uses TRBV7-9 with TRBJ2-7; 7 bases match TRBD2. Looked up from germline, CDR1 is SEHNR and CDR2 is FQNEAQ (reference sequence). CDR3 size: 16 residues. The junction had 6 bases not matched to a gene; V was cut back by 1 base and J by 0 bases. The CDR3: CASSLDGRPSSYEQYF. CDR3 DNA: TGTGCCAGCAGCTTAGACGGGAGGCCTAGCTCCTACGAGCAGTACTTC.

The chain couples TRBV5-4 to TRBJ2-5, with D hard to call. The germline V gene encodes CDR1 SGHNT and CDR2 YYREEE (reference sequence). This CDR3 contains 14 residues. V was cut by 4 bases and J by 5 bases, with 15 bases left in between. This CDR3 reads CASSAADPTETQYF. In nucleotides, the CDR3 is TGTGCCAGCAGCGCGGCTGACCCGACGGAGACCCAGTACTTC.

The chain carries TRBV9 and TRBJ2-2; TRBD2 matches 12 bases. Losses at the gene ends were 3 bases for V and 1 base for J; bases not matched to a gene: 7. CDR1 is SGDLS and CDR2 is YYNGEE in the germline V gene. The CDR3 extends over 18 amino acids. CDR3 nucleotide sequence: TGTGCCAGCAGCGGTGGACTAGCGGGAATGGTGAACACCGGGGAGCTGTTTTTT. Translating it yields CASSGGLAGMVNTGELFF.

This clone was seen just once. The rearrangement joins TRBV10-1 to TRBJ2-2; D ambiguous. The CDR3 is 16 amino acids. CDR1 is WNHNN, CDR2 SYGVQD, per germline (reference sequence). V lost 6 bases and J lost 0, with 14 bases in between. The CDR3 loop is CASSNRAETNTGELFF. The DNA of the CDR3 is TGCGCCAGCAGCAACCGGGCCGAAACGAACACCGGGGAGCTGTTTTTT.

This rearrangement joins TRBV28 to TRBJ2-3, with D perhaps TRBD2 (5 bases). Looked up from germline, CDR1 is MDHEN and CDR2 is SYDVKM. Trimming cost V 6 bases and J 4 bases, with 17 bases left between them. The CDR3 loop spans 15 amino acids. CDR3 loop: CASSPGLGLPDTQYF. The CDR3 coding sequence is TGTGCCAGCAGCCCCGGACTTGGTCTCCCAGATACGCAGTATTTT. Complete variable domain (other parts from reference TRBV28 and TRBJ2-3): DVKVTQSSRYLVKRTGEKVFLECVQDMDHENMFWYRQDPGLGLRLIYFSYDVKMKEKGDIPEGYSVSREKKERFSLILESASTNQTSMYLCASSPGLGLPDTQYFGPGTRLTVL.

The V and J genes are TRBV7-6 and TRBJ1-1; TRBD1 matches 9 bases. The V gene end was trimmed by 5 bases and the J gene end by 7 bases; junction bases not matched to a gene: 5. Germline V lookup: CDR1 SGHVS, CDR2 FNYEAQ. The CDR3 is 13 amino acids. In nucleotides, the CDR3 is TGTGCCAGCAGCGCGACAGGGGGTCTTGAAGCTTTCTTT. Amino acids: CASSATGGLEAFF.

The chain recombines TRBV2 with TRBJ2-1, with D uncertain. The length of the CDR3 is 13 residues. V lost 7 bases, J lost 13 bases, and 20 bases lay in between. The germline gives CDR1 SNHLY, CDR2 FYNNEI. In DNA, the CDR3 is TGTGCCAGCAACCCCACTCTTGGGTCGAAACAGTTCTTC. It yields the protein CASNPTLGSKQFF.

The CDR3 bases are TGTGCCAGCAGCTTGAGAGGGACGGGGACTAATGAAAAACTGTTTTTT. Its translation: CASSLRGTGTNEKLFF. The chain employs TRBV11-2 and TRBJ1-4; possibly TRBD1 for D (5 bases). V lost 3 bases to trimming and J lost 2 bases, with 13 bases between them. The CDR3 has 16 residues. Germline V lookup: CDR1 SGHAT, CDR2 FQNNGV.

The V call is TRBV5-4, the J call TRBJ2-3; D unresolved. The V end was cut by 0 bases, the J end by 2 bases, with 4 bases between. Germline V lookup: CDR1 SGHNT, CDR2 YYREEE (reference sequence). There are 13 residues in the CDR3. For the CDR3, the DNA is TGTGCCAGCAGCTTGGGGATCACAGATACGCAGTATTTT. Amino acids: CASSLGITDTQYF.

The V call is TRBV7-8, the J call TRBJ2-7; TRBD2 matches 8 bases. V was clipped by 5 bases and J by 3 bases; unmatched bases: 6. This CDR3 contains 14 residues. CDR1 and CDR2 from the germline V gene are SGHVS and FQNEAQ. DNA for the CDR3: TGTGCCAGCAGCCCTCCGGGACTAGACTACGAGCAGTACTTC. Its translation is CASSPPGLDYEQYF.

The chain is built from TRBV28 and TRBJ2-5, with 8 bases that match TRBD1. Losses at the gene ends were 5 bases for V and 5 bases for J; bases not matched to a gene: 7. The CDR3 covers 14 residues. Germline loops: CDR1 MDHEN, CDR2 SYDVKM. The CDR3 DNA follows: TGTGCCAGCAGTCTTCAGGGGGCAGGTGAGACCCAGTACTTC. The encoded protein is CASSLQGAGETQYF.

The rearrangement joins TRBV5-6 to TRBJ2-1; a possible D gene is TRBD1 (5 bases). The CDR3 is 14 amino acids. Germline-derived CDR1 and CDR2 are SGHDT and YYEEEE. V gave up 1 base and J gave up 5 bases, with 10 bases separating them. In nucleotides, the CDR3 is TGTGCCAGCAGCTTGTACGTGGGGCACAATGAGCAGTTCTTC. Residues: CASSLYVGHNEQFF.

The CDR3 nucleotides are TGTGCCAGCCTTAATGAAAAACTGTTTTTT. Its translation: CASLNEKLFF. The chain recombines TRBV6-6 with TRBJ1-4, with D unclear. The V and J ends lost 8 bases and 4 bases respectively, with 2 bases between them. Germline V gene lookup returns CDR1 MNHNY and CDR2 SVGAGI (reference sequence). This CDR3 is 10 amino acids long.

This rearrangement joins TRBV7-9 to TRBJ2-2; 11 bases agree with TRBD2. V was pared by 5 bases and J by 3 bases, with 5 bases of the junction left unmatched. CDR1 SEHNR and CDR2 FQNEAQ come from the germline V gene (reference sequence). This CDR3 region has 16 residues. This CDR3 reads CASSEPGLADTGELFF. In DNA, the CDR3 is TGTGCCAGCAGCGAACCGGGACTAGCGGACACCGGGGAGCTGTTTTTT.